The T cell receptor beta chain described here comes from a study of quantifying T cell responses using KT2 cells. Overall study context: Reverse transcription used primers in the TCR alpha and beta constant regions.

Germline lookup yields CDR1 SQVTM and CDR2 ANQGSEA. The CDR3 totals 12 residues. KT2, a clone with a known TCR, was spiked into unfractionated PBMC. A range of KT2-to-PBMC ratios was made using fixed PBMC numbers. The cDNA 3' end received a ligated oligonucleotide with a UMI. The first PCR ran roughly 4 cycles with an equimolar RC1.1 and RC1.2 beta primer mix. MiXCR, run by TCRdb on the UMI-ligation and nested PCR reads, gives a single entry per CDR3 protein. The sample yields 25,000 to 35,000 distinct CDR3 sequences, around 10% seen once. The sample holds a few counts of this clonotype. This chain links TRBV29-1 with TRBJ1-1, with 7 bases fitting TRBD1. The origin of this receptor is a human donor. What was sequenced was PBMCs spiked with cells of the T cell clone KT2. The CDR3 nucleotides read TGCAGTGCAAAGGGGGCTCTCACTGAAGCTTTCTTT. It specifies CSAKGALTEAFF.